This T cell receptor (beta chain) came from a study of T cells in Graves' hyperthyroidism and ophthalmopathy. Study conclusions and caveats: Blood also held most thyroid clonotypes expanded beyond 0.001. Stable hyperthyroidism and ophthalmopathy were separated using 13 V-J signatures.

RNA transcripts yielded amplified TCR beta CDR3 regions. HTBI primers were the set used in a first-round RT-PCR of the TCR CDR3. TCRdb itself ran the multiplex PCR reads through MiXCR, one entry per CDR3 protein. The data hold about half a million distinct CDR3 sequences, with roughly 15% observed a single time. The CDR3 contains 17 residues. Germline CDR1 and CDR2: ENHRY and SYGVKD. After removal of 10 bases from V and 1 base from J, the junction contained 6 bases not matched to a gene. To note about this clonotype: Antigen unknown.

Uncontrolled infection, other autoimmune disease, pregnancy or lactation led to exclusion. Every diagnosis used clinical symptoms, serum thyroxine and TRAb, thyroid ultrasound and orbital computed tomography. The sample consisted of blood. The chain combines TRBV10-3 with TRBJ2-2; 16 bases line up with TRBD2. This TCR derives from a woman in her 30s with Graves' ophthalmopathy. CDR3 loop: CASRGTSGRGNTGELFF. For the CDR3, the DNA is TGTGCCAGCAGAGGGACTAGCGGGAGGGGGAACACCGGGGAGCTGTTTTTT.